Below are 4 T cell receptor beta chains sequenced from a single sample in a study of human CD8 memory T cell subsets. Scientists made TCR beta libraries using UMI-labeled 5' RACE. TCRdb processed the 5' RACE reads again and assigns one entry to each CDR3 protein, with no DNA. The specimen's table records 3,200 or so distinct CDR3 sequences. Sequencing used CD8+ effector memory T cells (TEM) sorted from PBMCs. Sample subset: effector memory CD8 T cells, CCR7- CD45RO+ CD95+. The receptors were sampled from a human donor in good health.

This clonotype counts as medium-sized by frequency. The V and J genes are TRBV29-1 and TRBJ1-1; TCRdb names TRBD1, which stays unverified in the absence of DNA. The CDR3 has 16 amino acids. Looked up from germline, CDR1 is SQVTM and CDR2 is ANQGSEA. The CDR3 loop reads CSVPNGWVPEDTEAFF.

V is TRBV5-1 and J is TRBJ2-1; TCRdb names TRBD1, which stays unverified in the absence of DNA. Germline lookup yields CDR1 SGHRS and CDR2 YFSETQ. The CDR3 is 16 amino acids. The CDR3 is CASSSIQGTKYNEQFF.

CDR3 residues: CASSFSGNSYEQYF. The gene calls are TRBV7-9 and TRBJ2-7. This CDR3 comprises 14 residues. The germline CDR1 and CDR2 sequences are SEHNR and FQNEAQ (reference sequence).

The chain uses TRBV6-1 and TRBJ2-1; there is no DNA to check the TCRdb D call of TRBD1. The CDR3 consists of 19 residues. Germline V gene sequence: CDR1 MNHNS, CDR2 SASEGT. This CDR3 reads CASSRKGARDPVGRDEQFF.